Given below is one T cell receptor beta chain in context. The antigen this receptor binds is unknown. No clone much larger than this one lies a single base away; base qualities are absent. In the germline V gene, CDR1 corresponds to MNHEY and CDR2 to SVGAGI. The CDR3 covers 13 residues, taking in both the cysteine and the phenylalanine. Only the CDR3 DNA is retained, 39 bases long and in frame from the first base. V was cut back by 7 bases and J by 8 bases, leaving a gap of 18 bases between them. This sample was taken from a study of blood T cell repertoires in COVID-19 (dated by TCRdb to about 2020). For context, the study as a whole: The collaborator samples originated in the United States, Italy and Spain and spanned the acute and convalescent phases of COVID-19. Where HLA class I and class II types were available, the types were taken from metadata supplied by the sample provider, not from assay-based typing. The samples were drawn from the first 160 participants of the ongoing ImmuneRACE study and from 950 to 1,500 subjects provided by 6 global collaborators. A freely available public database, intended as a resource for researchers studying the immune response to SARS-CoV-2, is where the repertoires were released. The material from the prospective study consisted of cDNA or gDNA derived from T cells, B-cell-depleted T cells, or PBMCs. The sample metadata nearly always contained a de-identified subject ID, COVID-19 status, age in years and sex. The dataset comprised deeply sampled blood TCRbeta repertoires from subjects exposed to, actively infected with, or recovered from COVID-19. Overall study results and their limits: Clinical and demographic metadata were provided uncurated, with the amount varying by source and participant.

TCRbeta CDR3 regions were amplified from genomic DNA using the immunoSEQ Assay, a bias-controlled multiplex PCR. Concerning the study's data processing: The number of nucleated cells in each sample was estimated by amplification of reference gene primers within the assay. To quantify the absolute abundance of each unique TCRbeta CDR3 rearrangement, sequence reads were collapsed and filtered. Productive Simpson clonality was computed per sample as the square root of Simpson's diversity index over productive rearrangements. This is the immuneACCESS table as TCRdb keeps it, with only in-frame sequences that have V and J called. A part of the clones is gone; compared with another copy, unresolved V genes explain less than half, and the rest is unexplained. V and J calls and clone size are given by that table; D and trimming were obtained from the DNA. The sample data list about 78,000 clones, and 90% of these were observed just once. Around 0.8% of the sample is taken by the ten largest.

Collaborating institutions collected whole blood in K2EDTA tubes following their own protocols. For TCRbeta analysis, collaborator samples were shipped as frozen whole blood, as isolated PBMCs, or as DNA extracted from either sample type. This TCR was sampled from a woman older than 75 with acute or convalescent COVID-19. Source material: peripheral blood. Recombination connected TRBV6-5 to TRBJ2-7, with TRBD1 perhaps the D gene, on 5 matching bases. The CDR3 amino acid sequence is: CASKEIGAGKQYF. In nucleotides, the sequence is TGTGCCAGCAAAGAAATAGGGGCAGGGAAGCAGTACTTC.